The rows below give T cell receptor beta chains drawn from one sample of a study of beta chain features in type 1 diabetes. This table comes from immunoSEQ multiplex PCR, and its TCRdb copy is limited to in-frame clones, with some not included. The sample lists nearly 700,000 clones; 13% were seen once. The material sequenced was naive CD4+ T cells from blood. All receptors come from a man aged 18 to 35 with type 1 diabetes. Both conserved end residues are part of each CDR3. The order of the fields is D gene, clone size, V gene, CDR3 length, J gene, CDR3 DNA, CDR3 protein. D genes are given only for firm matches. For some rows the clone size is stated as once, few or many, or as a class when expanded; others skip it.

-	few	TRBV28	15	TRBJ2-5	TGTGCCAGCAGTTTCTCAGGGCAGGGGAAGGAGACCCAGTACTTC	CASSFSGQGKETQYF
-	few	TRBV27	13	TRBJ2-2	TGTGCCAGCAAAATCTCGAACACCGGGGAGCTGTTTTTT	CASKISNTGELFF
-	few	TRBV2	15	TRBJ2-3	TGTGCCAGCAGTGAAGCCGGGCCCTCTCTGGATACGCAGTATTTT	CASSEAGPSLDTQYF
TRBD1	few	TRBV30	15	TRBJ2-7	TGTGCCTGGAGTGCAGTCGGACAGGGGGCCTACGAGCAGTACTTC	CAWSAVGQGAYEQYF
-	few	TRBV9	16	TRBJ1-2	TGTGCCAGCAGCGTAGCTACTCAGGGGTCTTTCTATGGCTACACCTTC	CASSVATQGSFYGYTF
-	few	TRBV30	14	TRBJ1-4	TGTGCCTGGAGTGTAACTTCAAAAGAAGAAAAACTGTTTTTT	CAWSVTSKEEKLFF
-	-	TRBV2	14	TRBJ2-7	TGTGCCAGCAGTGAAAAGACCACATCCTACGAGCAGTACTTC	CASSEKTTSYEQYF
-	-	TRBV10-3	12	TRBJ2-7	TGTGCCATAGGAAGCGGCTCCTACGAGCAGTACTTC	CAIGSGSYEQYF
-	few	TRBV9	15	TRBJ2-7	TGTGCCAGCAGCGTAGGAGACAGGACGTCCTACGAGCAGTACTTC	CASSVGDRTSYEQYF
-	few	TRBV15	16	TRBJ2-3	TGTGCCACCAGCAGAGGCGGGACGGGGGGCGCGGATACGCAGTATTTT	CATSRGGTGGADTQYF
-	-	TRBV2	13	TRBJ1-6	TGTGCCAGCAGGGGCTCCTATAATTCACCCCTCCACTTT	CASRGSYNSPLHF
-	-	TRBV5-1	14	TRBJ2-5	TGCGCCAGCAGCTTGTCAGCGGCCACGGAGACCCAGTACTTC	CASSLSAATETQYF
-	few	TRBV5-1	15	TRBJ2-1	TGCGCCAGCAGCTTGGTGTCAGGGTCCTACAATGAGCAGTTCTTC	CASSLVSGSYNEQFF
TRBD1	few	TRBV28	15	TRBJ1-2	TGTGCCAGCAGCCCCCTGGCAGGGGGGAACTATGGCTACACCTTC	CASSPLAGGNYGYTF
-	-	TRBV30	11	TRBJ2-7	TGTGCCTGGACCCGGCACTACGAGCAGTACTTC	CAWTRHYEQYF
TRBD1	few	TRBV5-1	15	TRBJ2-7	TGCGCCAGCAGCTTGCGGACAGGGATGACCTACGAGCAGTACTTC	CASSLRTGMTYEQYF
TRBD1	few	TRBV6-5	14	TRBJ2-1	TGTGCCAGCAGTCGAGGGGGCAGTAGCATAGAGCAGTTCTTC	CASSRGGSSIEQFF
-	-	TRBV27	13	TRBJ1-2	TGTGCCAGCAGTTCCCTCCTGGAATATGGCTACACCTTC	CASSSLLEYGYTF
-	-	TRBV5-1	12	TRBJ1-5	TGCGCCAGCAGCTTGGAAGGGGGGACCCAGCATTTT	CASSLEGGTQHF
-	-	TRBV5-4	14	TRBJ1-2	TGTGCCATCCCTGGTGAGGGCGCCGACTATGGCTACACCTTC	CAIPGEGADYGYTF
-	few	TRBV19	14	TRBJ2-3	TGTGCCAGTAGTAGACAGGAATCCTCGGATACGCAGTATTTT	CASSRQESSDTQYF
-	-	TRBV14	15	TRBJ2-3	TGTGCCAGCAGCCAGGTGGGCGGATCCACAGATACGCAGTATTTT	CASSQVGGSTDTQYF
TRBD2	few	TRBV9	19	TRBJ2-3	TGTGCCAGCAGCGTAGCTACAGTTTCGGGACTATTATACACAGATACGCAGTATTTT	CASSVATVSGLLYTDTQYF
TRBD1	-	TRBV11-3	15	TRBJ1-2	TGTGCCAGCAGCCCAGGACAGGGGGCGAACTATGGCTACACCTTC	CASSPGQGANYGYTF
TRBD1	few	TRBV5-1	14	TRBJ1-2	TGCGCCAGCAGCTTAAGGACAGGGCCCTATGGCTACACCTTC	CASSLRTGPYGYTF
-	-	TRBV7-7	13	TRBJ1-4	TGTGCTAGCAGCTTAGGGGTTAATGAAAAACTGTTTTTT	CASSLGVNEKLFF
TRBD1	few	TRBV5-4	13	TRBJ1-2	TGTGCCAGCAGCCAGGGACAGGGTCAACGCTACACCTTC	CASSQGQGQRYTF
-	-	TRBV5-6	13	TRBJ1-6	TGTGCCAGCAGCCTGATGGACCTCGAACCCCTCCACTTT	CASSLMDLEPLHF
-	few	TRBV2	13	TRBJ2-1	TGTGCCAGCAGTGAGGGACCCTACAATGAGCAGTTCTTC	CASSEGPYNEQFF
TRBD2	-	TRBV11-2	18	TRBJ2-3	TGTGCCAGCAGCTTGGCTAGCGGGGGCGGATTAATGTTAGATACGCAGTATTTT	CASSLASGGGLMLDTQYF